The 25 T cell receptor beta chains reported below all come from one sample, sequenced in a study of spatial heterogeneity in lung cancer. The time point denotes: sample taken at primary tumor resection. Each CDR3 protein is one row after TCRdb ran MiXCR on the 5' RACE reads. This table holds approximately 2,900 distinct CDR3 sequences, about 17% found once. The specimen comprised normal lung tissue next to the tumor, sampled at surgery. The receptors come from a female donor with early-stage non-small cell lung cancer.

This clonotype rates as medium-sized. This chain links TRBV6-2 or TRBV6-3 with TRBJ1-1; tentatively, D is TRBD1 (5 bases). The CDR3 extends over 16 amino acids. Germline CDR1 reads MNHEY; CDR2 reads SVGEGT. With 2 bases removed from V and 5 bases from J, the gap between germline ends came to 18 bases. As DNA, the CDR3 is TGTGCCAGCAGTTACGCCAGGACAACCTTGTCAACTGAAGCTTTCTTT. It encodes CASSYARTTLSTEAFF.

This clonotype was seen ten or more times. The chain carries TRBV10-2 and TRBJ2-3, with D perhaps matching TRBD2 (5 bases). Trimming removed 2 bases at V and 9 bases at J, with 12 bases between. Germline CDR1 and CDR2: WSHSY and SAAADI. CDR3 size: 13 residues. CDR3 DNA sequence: TGCGCCAGCAGTGAGCATTTGGCGGGCACGCAGTATTTT. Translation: CASSEHLAGTQYF.

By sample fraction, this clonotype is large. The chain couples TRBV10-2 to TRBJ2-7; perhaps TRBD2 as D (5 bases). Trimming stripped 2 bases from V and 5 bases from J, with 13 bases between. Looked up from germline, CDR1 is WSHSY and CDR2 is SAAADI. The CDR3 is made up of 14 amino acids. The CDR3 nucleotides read TGCGCCAGCAGTGAGCGGCTAGCCTACGACGAGCAGTACTTC. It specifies CASSERLAYDEQYF.

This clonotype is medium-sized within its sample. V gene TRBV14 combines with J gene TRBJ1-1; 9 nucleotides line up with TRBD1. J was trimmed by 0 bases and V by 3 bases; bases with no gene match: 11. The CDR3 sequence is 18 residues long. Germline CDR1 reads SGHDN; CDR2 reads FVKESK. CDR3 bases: TGTGCCAGCAGCCACCTTGGGGGGACAGGGATCATGAACACTGAAGCTTTCTTT. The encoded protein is CASSHLGGTGIMNTEAFF.

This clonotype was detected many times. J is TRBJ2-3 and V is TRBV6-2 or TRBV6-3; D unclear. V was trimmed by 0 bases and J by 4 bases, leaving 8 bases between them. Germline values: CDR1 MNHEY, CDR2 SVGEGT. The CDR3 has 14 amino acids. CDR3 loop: CASSYSGSPDTQYF. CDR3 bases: TGTGCCAGCAGTTACTCGGGATCCCCAGATACGCAGTATTTT.

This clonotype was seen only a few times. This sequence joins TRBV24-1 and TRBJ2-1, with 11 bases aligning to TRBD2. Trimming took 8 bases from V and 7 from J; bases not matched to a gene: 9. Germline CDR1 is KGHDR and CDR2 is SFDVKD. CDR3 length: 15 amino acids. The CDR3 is CATTSTSGSENEQFF. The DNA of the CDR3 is TGTGCCACCACCTCTACTAGCGGGAGCGAGAATGAGCAGTTCTTC.

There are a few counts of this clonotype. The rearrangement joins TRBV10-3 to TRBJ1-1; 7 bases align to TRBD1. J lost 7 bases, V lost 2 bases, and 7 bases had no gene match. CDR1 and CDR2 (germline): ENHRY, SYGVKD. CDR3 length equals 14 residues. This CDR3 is CAISEPDRSIEAFF. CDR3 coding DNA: TGTGCCATCAGTGAGCCGGACAGGTCGATTGAAGCTTTCTTT.

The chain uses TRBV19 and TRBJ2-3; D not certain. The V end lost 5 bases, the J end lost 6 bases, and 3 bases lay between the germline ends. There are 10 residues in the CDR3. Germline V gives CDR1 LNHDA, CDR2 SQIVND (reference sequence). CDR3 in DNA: TGTGCCAGTAGTGGGGATACGCAGTATTTT. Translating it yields CASSGDTQYF.

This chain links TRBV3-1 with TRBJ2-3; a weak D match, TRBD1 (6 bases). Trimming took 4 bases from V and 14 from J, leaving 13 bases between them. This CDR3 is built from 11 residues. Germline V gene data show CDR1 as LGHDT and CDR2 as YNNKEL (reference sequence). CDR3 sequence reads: CASSRSQGWYF. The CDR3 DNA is TGTGCCAGCAGCCGATCACAGGGTTGGTATTTT.

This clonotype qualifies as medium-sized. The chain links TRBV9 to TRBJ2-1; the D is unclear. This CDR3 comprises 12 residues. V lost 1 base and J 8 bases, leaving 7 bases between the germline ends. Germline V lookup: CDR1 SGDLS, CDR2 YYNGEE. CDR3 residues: CASSVSTHEQFF. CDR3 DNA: TGTGCCAGCAGCGTATCAACCCATGAGCAGTTCTTC.

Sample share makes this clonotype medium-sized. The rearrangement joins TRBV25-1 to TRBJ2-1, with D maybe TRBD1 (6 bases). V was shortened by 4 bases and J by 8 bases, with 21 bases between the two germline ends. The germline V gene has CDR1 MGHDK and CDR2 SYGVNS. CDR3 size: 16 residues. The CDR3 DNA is TGTGCCAGCAGTGGGATGGCAGGGGCAATCGTAGATGAGCAGTTCTTC. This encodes CASSGMAGAIVDEQFF.

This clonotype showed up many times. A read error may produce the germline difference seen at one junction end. CDR3 DNA: TGCAGTGCCACACGACAGGGCTCTAATTCACCCCTCCATTTT. It codes for CSATRQGSNSPLHF. This rearrangement joins TRBV20-1 to TRBJ1-6, with TRBD1 identical over 7 bases. CDR3 size: 14 residues. The V gene's germline CDR1 is DFQATT and CDR2 SNEGSKA (reference sequence).

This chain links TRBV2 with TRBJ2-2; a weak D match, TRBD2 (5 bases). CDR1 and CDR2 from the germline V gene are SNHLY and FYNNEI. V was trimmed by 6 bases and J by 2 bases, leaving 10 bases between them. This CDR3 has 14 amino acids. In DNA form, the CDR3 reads TGTGCCAGCAGCCCTGAGGGCAACACCGGGGAGCTGTTTTTT. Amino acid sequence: CASSPEGNTGELFF.

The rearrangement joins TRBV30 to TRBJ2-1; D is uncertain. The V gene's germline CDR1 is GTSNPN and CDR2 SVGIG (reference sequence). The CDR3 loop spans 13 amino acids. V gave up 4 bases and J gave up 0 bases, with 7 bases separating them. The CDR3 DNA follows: TGTGCCTGGACAGTGAGCTCCTACAATGAGCAGTTCTTC. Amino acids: CAWTVSSYNEQFF.

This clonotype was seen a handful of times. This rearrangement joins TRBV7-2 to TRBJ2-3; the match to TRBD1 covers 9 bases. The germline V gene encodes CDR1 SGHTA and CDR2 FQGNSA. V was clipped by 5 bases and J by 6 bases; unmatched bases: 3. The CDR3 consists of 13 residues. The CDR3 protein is CASSLGQGDTQYF. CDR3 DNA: TGTGCCAGCAGCCTGGGACAGGGCGATACGCAGTATTTT.

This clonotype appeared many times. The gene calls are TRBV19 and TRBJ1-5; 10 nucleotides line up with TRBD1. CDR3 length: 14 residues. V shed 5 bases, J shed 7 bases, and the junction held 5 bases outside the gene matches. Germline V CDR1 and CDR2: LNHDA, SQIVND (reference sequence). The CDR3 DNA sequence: TGTGCCAGTAGTGTCCGGACAGGGGGGCAGCCCCAGCATTTT. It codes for CASSVRTGGQPQHF. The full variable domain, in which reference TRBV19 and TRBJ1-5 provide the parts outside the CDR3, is DGGITQSPKYLFRKEGQNVTLSCEQNLNHDAMYWYRQDPGQGLRLIYYSQIVNDFQKGDIAEGYSVSREKKESFPLTVTSAQKNPTAFYLCASSVRTGGQPQHFGDGTRLSIL.

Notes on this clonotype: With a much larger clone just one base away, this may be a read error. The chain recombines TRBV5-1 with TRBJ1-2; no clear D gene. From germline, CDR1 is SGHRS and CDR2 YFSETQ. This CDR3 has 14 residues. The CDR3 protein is CACSFRDINYGYTF. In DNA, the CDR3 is TGCGCCTGCAGCTTCCGAGATATTAACTATGGCTACACCTTC.

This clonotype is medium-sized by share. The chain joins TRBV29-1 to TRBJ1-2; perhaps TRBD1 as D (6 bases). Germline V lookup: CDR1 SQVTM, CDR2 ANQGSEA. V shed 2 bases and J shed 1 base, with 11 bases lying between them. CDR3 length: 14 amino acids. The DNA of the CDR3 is TGCAGCGTTGAATCGGGGGCGAGTAACTATGGCTACACCTTC. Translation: CSVESGASNYGYTF.

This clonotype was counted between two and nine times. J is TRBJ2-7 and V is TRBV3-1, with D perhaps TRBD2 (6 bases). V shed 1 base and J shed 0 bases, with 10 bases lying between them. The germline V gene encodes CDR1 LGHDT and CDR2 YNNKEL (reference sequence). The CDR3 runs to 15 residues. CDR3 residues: CASSQVFGSSYEQYF. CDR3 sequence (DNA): TGTGCCAGCAGCCAAGTATTCGGGAGCTCCTACGAGCAGTACTTC.

Here the CDR3 reads CASSVGLGRIFDEQYF. CDR3 coding DNA: TGCGCCAGCAGCGTAGGATTGGGACGGATCTTTGACGAGCAGTACTTC. The gene calls are TRBV5-1 and TRBJ2-7; D may correspond to TRBD1 or TRBD2 (5 bases each). Germline V gene lookup returns CDR1 SGHRS and CDR2 YFSETQ. This CDR3 has 16 residues. The V end lost 4 bases, the J end lost 5 bases, and 22 bases lay between the germline ends.

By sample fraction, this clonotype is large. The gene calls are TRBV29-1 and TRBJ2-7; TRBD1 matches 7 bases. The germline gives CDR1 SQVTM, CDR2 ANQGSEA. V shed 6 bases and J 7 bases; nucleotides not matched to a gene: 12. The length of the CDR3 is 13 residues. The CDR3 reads CSVSRDSTGEQYF. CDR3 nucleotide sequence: TGCAGCGTCTCCCGGGACAGTACGGGGGAGCAGTACTTC.

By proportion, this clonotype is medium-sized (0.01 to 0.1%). CDR3 loop: CASRSQTADTQYF. The CDR3, as DNA: TGTGCCAGCAGATCGCAAACAGCAGATACGCAGTATTTT. The gene calls are TRBV11-2 and TRBJ2-3; D gene unclear. Germline CDR1 SGHAT, CDR2 FQNNGV. The CDR3 is 13 residues long. V lost 6 bases and J 4 bases, leaving 11 bases between the germline ends. The full variable domain, its missing parts supplied by reference TRBV11-2 and TRBJ2-3, is EAGVAQSPRYKIIEKRQSVAFWCNPISGHATLYWYQQILGQGPKLLIQFQNNGVVDDSQLPKDRFSAERLKGVDSTLKIQPAKLEDSAVYLCASRSQTADTQYFGPGTRLTVL.

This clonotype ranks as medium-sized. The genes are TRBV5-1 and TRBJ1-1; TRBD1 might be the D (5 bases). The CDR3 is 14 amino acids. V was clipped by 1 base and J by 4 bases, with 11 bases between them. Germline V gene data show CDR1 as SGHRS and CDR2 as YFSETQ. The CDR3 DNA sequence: TGCGCCAGCAGCTTGATTGGGGGAAGCACTGAAGCTTTCTTT. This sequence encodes CASSLIGGSTEAFF.

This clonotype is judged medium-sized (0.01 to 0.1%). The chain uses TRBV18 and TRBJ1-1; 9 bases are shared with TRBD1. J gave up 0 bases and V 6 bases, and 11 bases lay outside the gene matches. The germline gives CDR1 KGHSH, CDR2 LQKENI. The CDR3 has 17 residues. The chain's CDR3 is CASSLTGTGNMNTEAFF. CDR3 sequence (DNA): TGTGCCAGCTCGCTTACCGGGACAGGGAACATGAACACTGAAGCTTTCTTT.

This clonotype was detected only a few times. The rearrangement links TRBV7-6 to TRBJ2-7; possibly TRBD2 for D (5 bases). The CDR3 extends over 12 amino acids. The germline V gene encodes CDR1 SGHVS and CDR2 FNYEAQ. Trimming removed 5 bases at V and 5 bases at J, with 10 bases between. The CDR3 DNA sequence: TGTGCCAGCAGCATGAACGGGGACGAGCAGTACTTC. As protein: CASSMNGDEQYF.